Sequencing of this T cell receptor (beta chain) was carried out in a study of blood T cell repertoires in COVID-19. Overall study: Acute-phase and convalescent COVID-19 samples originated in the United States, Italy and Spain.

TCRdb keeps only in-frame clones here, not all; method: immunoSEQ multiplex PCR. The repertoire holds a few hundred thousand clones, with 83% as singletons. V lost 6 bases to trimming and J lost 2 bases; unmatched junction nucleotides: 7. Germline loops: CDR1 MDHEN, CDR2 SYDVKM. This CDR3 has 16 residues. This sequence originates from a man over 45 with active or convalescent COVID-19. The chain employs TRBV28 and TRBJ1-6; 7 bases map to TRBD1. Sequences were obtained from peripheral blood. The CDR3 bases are TGTGCCAGCAGGCCTGGGGACAGCCCCTATAATTCACCCCTCCACTTT. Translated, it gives CASRPGDSPYNSPLHF.